This entry describes one T cell receptor beta chain. Using immunoSEQ multiplex PCR, the repertoire was profiled, and TCRdb retains in-frame clones only, with some absent. The data hold some 120,000 clones, with 65% to 85% observed a single time. The germline gives CDR1 LNHDA, CDR2 SQIVND (reference sequence). The CDR3 extends over 15 amino acids. The V segment lost 5 bases and the J segment 9 bases; nucleotides outside the gene matches: 7. The sample comes from a study of blood T cell repertoires in COVID-19. This sequence joins TRBV19 and TRBJ2-3; 14 bases agree with TRBD2. Specimen: peripheral blood. The sequence came from a man in his 70s with acute or convalescent COVID-19. DNA of the CDR3: TGTGCCAGTAGTTCCGGGACTAGCGGGGGCGGCACGCAGTATTTT. This translates into CASSSGTSGGGTQYF.